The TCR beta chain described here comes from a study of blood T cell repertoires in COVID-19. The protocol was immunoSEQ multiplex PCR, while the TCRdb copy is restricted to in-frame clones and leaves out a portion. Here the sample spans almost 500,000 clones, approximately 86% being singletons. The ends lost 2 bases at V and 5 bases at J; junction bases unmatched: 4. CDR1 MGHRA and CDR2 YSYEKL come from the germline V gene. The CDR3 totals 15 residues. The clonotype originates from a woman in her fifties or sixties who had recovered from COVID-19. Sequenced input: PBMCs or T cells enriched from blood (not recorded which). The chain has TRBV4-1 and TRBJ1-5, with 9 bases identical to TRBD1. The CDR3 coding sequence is TGCGCCAGCAGCCAAATAGACAGGGGGTATCAGCCCCAGCATTTT. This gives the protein CASSQIDRGYQPQHF.